This T cell receptor beta chain comes out of a study of monozygotic twins with inflammatory bowel disease. Per the germline V gene, CDR1 is LNHDA and CDR2 is SQIVND (reference sequence). This CDR3 region has 14 residues. Each CDR3 protein gets one entry in TCRdb, which reprocessed the 5' RACE reads and gives no DNA. Here the sample table reports some 330,000 distinct CDR3 sequences. The V gene is TRBV19, the J gene TRBJ2-7. This sequence was found in a human donor with ulcerative colitis or Crohn's disease, or a healthy co-twin of an affected twin (not recorded which). Sequenced sample: blood. The CDR3 here is CASSMVLNLYEQYF.